The 4 T cell receptor beta chains listed next were all sequenced from one sample in a study of T-cell reconstitution after alpha-beta-depleted transplantation in children (dated by TCRdb to 2016 to 2018). Libraries were constructed by PCR. The sample was run on an Illumina HiSeq 2500. Molecular barcoding was employed in the preparation of TCR libraries, with unique molecular identifiers being used to normalize TCRbeta repertoire quantification. TCRdb redid the processing of the public reads, applying fastp at Q25 and MiXCR, and retained in-frame beta chains. Entries that share a CDR3 protein sequence are merged under the most common genes and DNA. This sample is represented by hundreds of thousands of distinct CDR3 sequences; 8% to 11% of them were singletons. Of the sample, less than 5% falls within the top ten clones. Sequenced material: PBMCs from the stem cell graft donor, taken from the stem cell graft. The receptors originated from a human donor who donated a stem cell graft to a child with acute myeloid leukemia.

In DNA, the CDR3 is TGCAGCGTTCAGGGAAGTTTGAACACTGAAGCTTTCTTT. Translation gives CSVQGSLNTEAFF. The chain combines TRBV29-1 with TRBJ1-1; possibly TRBD1 for D (5 bases). V was shortened by 5 bases and J by 0 bases, with 10 bases between the two germline ends. The CDR3 is made up of 13 amino acids. The germline gives CDR1 SQVTM, CDR2 ANQGSEA.

This clonotype showed up many times. This chain links TRBV19 with TRBJ2-7; D unclear. This CDR3 spans 13 amino acids. Germline V lookup: CDR1 LNHDA, CDR2 SQIVND (reference sequence). The V and J ends lost 3 bases and 3 bases respectively, with 9 bases between them. The CDR3 region is CASSIQPYYEQYF. In DNA, the CDR3 is TGTGCCAGTAGTATCCAGCCTTACTACGAGCAGTACTTC. Full variable domain (missing parts from reference TRBV19 and TRBJ2-7): DGGITQSPKYLFRKEGQNVTLSCEQNLNHDAMYWYRQDPGQGLRLIYYSQIVNDFQKGDIAEGYSVSREKKESFPLTVTSAQKNPTAFYLCASSIQPYYEQYFGPGTRLTVT.

The chain links TRBV29-1 to TRBJ2-5; 8 nucleotides agree with TRBD1. Trimming at V came to 8 bases and at J to 1 base, leaving 6 bases not matched to a gene. CDR3 length: 13 amino acids. Germline values: CDR1 SQVTM, CDR2 ANQGSEA. CDR3 sequence (DNA): TGCAGCTCAGGGGGCGCGGCCCAAGAGACCCAGTACTTC. This translates into CSSGGAAQETQYF.

This clonotype was detected many times. The chain recombines TRBV27 with TRBJ2-2; D uncertain. CDR1 and CDR2 (germline): MNHEY, SMNVEV (reference sequence). The V end lost 4 bases, the J end lost 6 bases, and 12 bases lay between the germline ends. The CDR3 consists of 14 residues. CDR3 in DNA: TGTGCCAGCAGTTGGAAAACTATAGCCGGGGAGCTGTTTTTT. Amino acid sequence: CASSWKTIAGELFF.